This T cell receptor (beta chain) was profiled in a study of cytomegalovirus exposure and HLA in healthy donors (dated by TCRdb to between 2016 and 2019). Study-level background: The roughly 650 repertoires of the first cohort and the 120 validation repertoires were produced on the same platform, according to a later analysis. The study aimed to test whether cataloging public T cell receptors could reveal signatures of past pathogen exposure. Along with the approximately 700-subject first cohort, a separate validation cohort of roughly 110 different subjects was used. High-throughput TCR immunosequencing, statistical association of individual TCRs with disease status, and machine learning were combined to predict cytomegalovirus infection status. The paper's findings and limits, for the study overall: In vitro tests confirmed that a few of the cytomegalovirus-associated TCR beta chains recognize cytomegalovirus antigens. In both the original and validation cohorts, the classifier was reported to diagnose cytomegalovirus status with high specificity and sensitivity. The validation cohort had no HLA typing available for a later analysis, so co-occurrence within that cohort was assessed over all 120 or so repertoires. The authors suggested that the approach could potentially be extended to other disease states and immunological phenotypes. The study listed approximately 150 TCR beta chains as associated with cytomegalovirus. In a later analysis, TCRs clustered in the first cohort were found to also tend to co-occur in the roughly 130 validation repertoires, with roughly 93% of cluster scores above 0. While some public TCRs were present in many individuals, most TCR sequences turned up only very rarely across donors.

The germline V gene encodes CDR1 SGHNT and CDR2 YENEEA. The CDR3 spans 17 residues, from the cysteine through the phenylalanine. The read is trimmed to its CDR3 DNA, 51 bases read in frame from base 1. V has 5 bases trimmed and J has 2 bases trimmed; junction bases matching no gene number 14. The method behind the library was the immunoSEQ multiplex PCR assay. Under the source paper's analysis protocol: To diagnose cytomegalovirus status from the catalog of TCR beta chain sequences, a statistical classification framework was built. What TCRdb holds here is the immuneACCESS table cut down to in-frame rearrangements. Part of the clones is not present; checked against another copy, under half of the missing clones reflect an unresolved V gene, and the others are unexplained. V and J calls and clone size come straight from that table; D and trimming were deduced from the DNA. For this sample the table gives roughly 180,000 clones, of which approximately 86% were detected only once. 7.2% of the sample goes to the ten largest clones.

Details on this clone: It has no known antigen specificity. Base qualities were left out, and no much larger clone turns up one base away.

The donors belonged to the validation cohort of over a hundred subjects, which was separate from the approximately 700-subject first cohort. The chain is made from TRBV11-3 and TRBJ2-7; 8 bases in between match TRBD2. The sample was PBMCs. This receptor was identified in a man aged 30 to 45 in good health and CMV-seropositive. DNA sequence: TGTGCCAGCAGCCCCCGCCGCGGGGGCGGGGGGACCTACGAGCAGTACTTC. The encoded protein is CASSPRRGGGGTYEQYF.